This is a list of T cell receptor beta chains from one sample in a study of blood T cell repertoires in COVID-19. TCRdb keeps only in-frame clones here, not all; method: immunoSEQ multiplex PCR. The sample lists 95,000 to 150,000 clones, roughly 79% seen once, with 2% to 2.5% in the top ten. Sequencing used peripheral blood. The receptors originated from a man aged 70 or older with acute or convalescent COVID-19. Both conserved end residues are part of each CDR3. D genes are given only for firm matches. For some rows the clone size is stated as once, few or many, or as a class when expanded; others skip it.

. | once | TRBJ1-6 | TRBV5-4 | CASSSRQTNSPLHF | TGTGCCAGCAGCTCTCGACAGACCAATTCACCCCTCCACTTT
. | . | TRBJ2-1 | TRBV7-3 | CASSLTGGSYNEQFF | TGTGCCAGCAGCTTAACAGGGGGCTCCTACAATGAGCAGTTCTTC
. | . | TRBJ1-6 | TRBV11-2 | CASSGPSSSYNSPLHF | TGTGCCAGCAGCGGGCCCTCGAGCTCCTATAATTCACCCCTCCACTTT
. | . | TRBJ1-2 | TRBV7-8 | CASSSTGGNYGYTF | TGTGCCAGCAGCTCTACTGGGGGGAACTATGGCTACACCTTC
TRBD1 | . | TRBJ1-4 | TRBV19 | CASSYGTAINEKLFF | TGTGCCAGTAGTTATGGGACAGCTATTAATGAAAAACTGTTTTTT
. | . | TRBJ1-1 | TRBV5-4 | CASSFGDMIQMNTEAFF | TGTGCCAGCAGCTTTGGTGATATGATACAAATGAACACTGAAGCTTTCTTT
TRBD1 | . | TRBJ1-4 | TRBV20-1 | CSARDREKLFF | TGCAGTGCTAGGGACAGGGAGAAACTGTTTTTT
TRBD1 | . | TRBJ1-2 | TRBV15 | CATSILEGQVTNYGYTF | TGTGCCACCAGCATACTAGAGGGACAGGTCACAAACTATGGCTACACCTTC
. | . | TRBJ2-2 | TRBV6-5 | CASSYSNRATGELFF | TGTGCCAGCAGTTACTCGAACAGGGCCACCGGGGAGCTGTTTTTT
TRBD2 | . | TRBJ2-5 | TRBV5-1 | CASSSGLAGGQRLETQYF | TGCGCCAGCAGCTCCGGACTAGCGGGGGGGCAGCGCCTCGAGACCCAGTACTTC
TRBD1 | . | TRBJ1-5 | TRBV19 | CASRPRDRGLIGNQPQHF | TGTGCCAGTCGCCCTCGGGACAGGGGACTTATTGGCAATCAGCCCCAGCATTTT
. | . | TRBJ2-5 | TRBV9 | CASSVGGSETQYF | TGTGCCAGCAGCGTAGGAGGGAGTGAGACCCAGTACTTC
. | . | TRBJ1-2 | TRBV10-3 | CAINTMFGAGGYTF | TGTGCCATCAATACAATGTTTGGGGCTGGGGGCTACACCTTC
. | . | TRBJ2-1 | TRBV9 | CASSAFMGAGSYNEQFF | TGTGCCAGCAGCGCCTTTATGGGGGCGGGCTCCTACAATGAGCAGTTCTTC
. | . | TRBJ2-7 | TRBV7-8 | CASSRFGQPSYEQYF | TGTGCCAGCAGCCGATTCGGACAGCCCTCCTACGAGCAGTACTTC
. | . | TRBJ1-1 | TRBV5-6 | CASSLALSNTEAFF | TGTGCCAGCAGCTTGGCCCTGTCGAACACTGAAGCTTTCTTT
. | . | TRBJ1-1 | TRBV12-3/TRBV12-4 | CASRGRTIEAFF | TGTGCCAGCCGTGGGAGGACGATTGAAGCTTTCTTT
TRBD1 | few | TRBJ1-1 | TRBV18 | CASSPQGATEAFF | TGTGCCAGCTCACCTCAGGGGGCGACTGAAGCTTTCTTT
TRBD1 | . | TRBJ2-7 | TRBV7-2 | CASSAPGQGRHEQYF | TGTGCCAGCAGCGCGCCGGGACAGGGGCGCCACGAGCAGTACTTC
TRBD1 | medium-sized | TRBJ1-3 | TRBV19 | CASNDRERGRNTIYF | TGTGCCAGTAACGACAGGGAAAGGGGGCGAAACACCATATATTTT
. | . | TRBJ1-2 | TRBV9 | CASSVGGDPNYGYTF | TGTGCCAGCAGCGTAGGGGGGGACCCGAACTATGGCTACACCTTC
TRBD2 | few | TRBJ2-1 | TRBV9 | CASTGMTSGVDNEQFF | TGTGCCAGCACCGGAATGACTAGCGGGGTTGACAATGAGCAGTTCTTC
TRBD2 | . | TRBJ2-5 | TRBV27 | CASSLSVGGETQYF | TGTGCCAGCAGTTTATCTGTGGGGGGGGAGACCCAGTACTTC
. | . | TRBJ1-1 | TRBV18 | CASSTEMNTEAFF | TGTGCCAGCTCTACCGAGATGAACACTGAAGCTTTCTTT
TRBD1 | few | TRBJ1-2 | TRBV2 | CASSVGQGTNYGYTF | TGTGCCAGCAGTGTCGGACAGGGAACTAACTATGGCTACACCTTC
TRBD2 | . | TRBJ2-3 | TRBV5-1 | CASSFGTSGSDTQYF | TGCGCCAGCAGCTTCGGGACTAGCGGGAGCGATACGCAGTATTTT
. | once | TRBJ2-3 | TRBV7-3 | CASSATRELTDTQYF | TGTGCCAGCAGCGCCACCAGGGAACTCACAGATACGCAGTATTTT
. | . | TRBJ1-1 | TRBV5-1 | CASSLGPGIETEAFF | TGCGCCAGCAGCTTGGGGCCAGGGATTGAGACTGAAGCTTTCTTT
TRBD1 | . | TRBJ1-1 | TRBV11-3 | CASSPSGQGAWRDTEAFF | TGTGCCAGCAGCCCTTCGGGACAGGGAGCGTGGCGCGACACTGAAGCTTTCTTT
TRBD1 | . | TRBJ1-4 | TRBV7-9 | CASSLMGDRGEKLFF | TGTGCCAGCAGCTTAATGGGGGACAGGGGTGAAAAACTGTTTTTT
TRBD2 | . | TRBJ2-2 | TRBV9 | CASSVGVAGPGELFF | TGTGCCAGCAGCGTAGGGGTAGCGGGTCCCGGGGAGCTGTTTTTT
. | once | TRBJ2-3 | TRBV19 | CASSTLEAALDTQYF | TGTGCCAGTAGTACCCTGGAGGCCGCTCTTGATACGCAGTATTTT
. | . | TRBJ1-1 | TRBV27 | CASSFRVRNTEAFF | TGTGCCAGCAGTTTCAGGGTACGGAACACTGAAGCTTTCTTT
. | few | TRBJ1-5 | TRBV19 | CATDSPRQAWQPQHF | TGTGCCACTGACTCGCCGAGACAGGCTTGGCAGCCCCAGCATTTT
. | few | TRBJ1-2 | TRBV4-2 | CASSQDKPGRTRNYGYTF | TGTGCCAGCAGCCAAGATAAGCCGGGAAGGACCCGAAACTATGGCTACACCTTC
. | . | TRBJ2-3 | TRBV7-3 | CASSLIGGSTDTQYF | TGTGCCAGCAGCTTAATCGGGGGAAGCACAGATACGCAGTATTTT
TRBD1 | . | TRBJ1-2 | TRBV30 | CAWSRKGGSGYTF | TGTGCCTGGAGTAGAAAAGGGGGCTCTGGCTACACCTTC
TRBD2 | . | TRBJ2-1 | TRBV11-2 | CASTSRKAGVYNEQFF | TGTGCCAGCACCTCCCGGAAAGCGGGGGTATACAATGAGCAGTTCTTC
. | . | TRBJ1-2 | TRBV6-6 | CASSLPGTNYGYTF | TGTGCCAGCAGTCTCCCAGGGACTAACTATGGCTACACCTTC
. | once | TRBJ1-6 | TRBV3-1/TRBV3-2 | CASSPQANSPLHF | TGTGCCAGCAGCCCACAGGCGAATTCACCCCTCCACTTT
TRBD1 | . | TRBJ1-6 | TRBV19 | CASSIDNRGISPLHF | TGTGCCAGTAGTATAGATAACAGGGGGATCTCACCCCTCCACTTT
TRBD1 | . | TRBJ1-3 | TRBV10-3 | CAIRAGQGLFSGNTIYF | TGTGCCATCAGAGCGGGACAGGGGCTATTCTCTGGAAACACCATATATTTT
. | . | TRBJ1-4 | TRBV18 | CASSPLQGINEKLFF | TGTGCCAGCTCACCGTTACAGGGAATTAATGAAAAACTGTTTTTT
. | once | TRBJ1-2 | TRBV29-1 | CTAAGNYGYTF | TGCACCGCTGCGGGGAACTATGGCTACACCTTC
. | few | TRBJ1-4 | TRBV29-1 | CSVETGSDEKLFF | TGCAGCGTTGAGACAGGAAGCGATGAAAAACTGTTTTTT
. | . | TRBJ1-2 | TRBV16 | CASSQSGGGYTF | TGTGCCAGCAGCCAATCGGGGGGAGGCTACACCTTC
. | . | TRBJ2-2 | TRBV21-1 | CASSKPPSSPNNTGELFF | TGTGCCAGCAGCAAACCCCCTAGCAGCCCCAATAACACCGGGGAGCTGTTTTTT
. | . | TRBJ1-6 | TRBV30 | CAWRPGSSYNSPLHF | TGTGCCTGGAGGCCAGGTAGCTCCTATAATTCACCCCTCCACTTT
. | . | TRBJ2-5 | TRBV11-1 | CASSRSRQETQYF | TGTGCCAGCAGCCGGAGCCGGCAAGAGACCCAGTACTTC
. | . | TRBJ1-1 | TRBV6-5 | CASSYTKGVMNTEAFF | TGTGCCAGCAGTTACACAAAGGGGGTTATGAACACTGAAGCTTTCTTT
. | . | TRBJ2-7 | TRBV5-1 | CASSLSGYSYEQYF | TGCGCCAGCAGCTTGTCAGGCTACTCCTACGAGCAGTACTTC
TRBD2 | . | TRBJ2-3 | TRBV7-2 | CASSLVSSGVTDTQYF | TGTGCCAGCAGCTTAGTATCTAGCGGGGTCACAGATACGCAGTATTTT
TRBD1 | . | TRBJ1-4 | TRBV24-1 | CATSDSGQGGPNEKLFF | TGTGCCACCAGTGATTCCGGACAGGGAGGCCCTAATGAAAAACTGTTTTTT
TRBD1 | . | TRBJ2-3 | TRBV29-1 | CSVARQGGTDTQYF | TGCAGCGTTGCTAGACAGGGGGGCACAGATACGCAGTATTTT
. | . | TRBJ2-5 | TRBV7-2 | CASSLAGGLWETQYF | TGTGCCAGCAGCTTAGCGGGGGGGCTCTGGGAGACCCAGTACTTC
. | . | TRBJ1-4 | TRBV23-1 | CAIDRPFRPNEKLFF | TGCGCCATAGACAGGCCTTTCCGACCTAATGAAAAACTGTTTTTT
. | . | TRBJ1-3 | TRBV6-5 | CASSYIRSGNTIYF | TGTGCCAGCAGTTATATTAGATCTGGAAACACCATATATTTT
TRBD1 | . | TRBJ2-2 | TRBV6-5 | CASRSVRGPSGELFF | TGTGCCAGCAGGTCCGTTAGGGGGCCGTCCGGGGAGCTGTTTTTT
. | few | TRBJ1-2 | TRBV4-2 | CASSQVARRGSYGYTF | TGTGCCAGCAGCCAAGTAGCCCGAAGGGGTTCCTACGGCTACACCTTC